A selection of T cell receptor beta chains follows, all from one sample in a study of blood T cells in healthy people across ages. In TCRdb, the 5' RACE reads were re-called with MiXCR into one record per CDR3 protein. In the table there are roughly 800,000 distinct CDR3 sequences, about 62% of which are singletons. The sample was blood. The receptors here all came from a man aged 25-45 years in good health. Both conserved end residues are part of each CDR3. A D gene is named only where the DNA matches it firmly. Clone sizes are given selectively: once, few, many, or a class where the clone is expanded.

few	TRBV9	TRBJ1-2	NA	TGTGCCAGCAGCGTAGTGAGTGGGGGCTACACCTTC	CASSVVSGGYTF
NA	TRBV4-3	TRBJ2-5	TRBD2	TGCGCCGGCAGCCAAGGCGGGAGTACTGGGTACTTC	CAGSQGGSTGYF
NA	TRBV7-9	TRBJ2-1	NA	TGTGCCAGCTCCGAGGGGGGCAATGAGCAGTTCTTC	CASSEGGNEQFF
NA	TRBV4-1	TRBJ2-5	TRBD1	TGCGCCAGCAGCCGTGATCCGGACAGGGAAGAGACCCAGTACTTC	CASSRDPDREETQYF
NA	TRBV7-2	TRBJ2-3	TRBD2	TGTGCCAGCAGCTTAGAATGGGCGGGGGGTGAGGGGACAGATACGCAGTATTTT	CASSLEWAGGEGTDTQYF
NA	TRBV28	TRBJ1-2	NA	TGTGCCAGCAGTTTTATGCTAGCGGGCTACACCTTC	CASSFMLAGYTF
NA	TRBV7-2	TRBJ1-6	TRBD1	TGTGCCAGCAGCTTCCGGACAGGAAGGAGAAATTCACCCCTCCACTTT	CASSFRTGRRNSPLHF
NA	TRBV6-2/TRBV6-3	TRBJ2-1	TRBD1	TGTGCCAGCAGATGGACAGGGGTCTACAATGAGCAGTTCTTC	CASRWTGVYNEQFF
NA	TRBV28	TRBJ2-7	TRBD1	TGTGCCAGCAGGCCACAGGGGATGTACGAGCAGTACTTC	CASRPQGMYEQYF
once	TRBV20-1	TRBJ1-5	TRBD1	TGCAGTGCTCCGAAAGGGACAGGGGCAAGCAATCAGCCCCAGCATTTT	CSAPKGTGASNQPQHF
few	TRBV27	TRBJ2-7	TRBD2	TGTGCCAGCAGTTTAGCCGGGACTAGTACTTACGAGCAGTACTTC	CASSLAGTSTYEQYF
NA	TRBV20-1	TRBJ1-4	NA	TGCAGTGCTACAATCGGGACAAAAACTAATGAAAAACTGTTTTTT	CSATIGTKTNEKLFF
many	TRBV20-1	TRBJ1-5	NA	TGCAGTGCTGAACAGGATAGCAATCAGCCCCAGCATTTT	CSAEQDSNQPQHF
many	TRBV7-2	TRBJ2-3	NA	TGTGCCAGCAGCTTAGGGCCGCGGCAGGGGTCAGATACGCAGTATTTT	CASSLGPRQGSDTQYF
NA	TRBV15	TRBJ1-2	NA	TGTGCCACCAGCAGAGATAAGGACTATGGCTACACCTTC	CATSRDKDYGYTF
few	TRBV20-1	TRBJ2-1	TRBD2	TGCAGTGGGGTGCGGGCTAGCGGATACAATGAGCAGTTCTTC	CSGVRASGYNEQFF
NA	TRBV25-1	TRBJ2-3	NA	TGTGCCAGCAGTGACGTTAACGATACGCAGTATTTT	CASSDVNDTQYF
once	TRBV11-2	TRBJ2-3	NA	TGTGCCAGCAGCCTACGACCGGACAGCGCTAGCACAGATACGCAGTATTTT	CASSLRPDSASTDTQYF
few	TRBV10-3	TRBJ2-3	NA	TGTGCCATTGGAGGGGGCACAGATACGCAGTATTTT	CAIGGGTDTQYF
NA	TRBV11-2	TRBJ2-5	NA	TGTGCCAGCAGCAAGAACGGCCTGGGGGAGACCCAGTACTTC	CASSKNGLGETQYF
few	TRBV9	TRBJ1-2	TRBD1	TGTGCCAGCAGCGTTCTGGGACAGGGGACGTATGGCTACACCTTC	CASSVLGQGTYGYTF
NA	TRBV29-1	TRBJ1-2	NA	TGCAGCGTCCAGACGGCGCATGGCTACACCTTC	CSVQTAHGYTF
NA	TRBV3-1	TRBJ2-1	NA	TGTGCCAGCAGCCAGATGTTAGGGAATGAGCAGTTCTTC	CASSQMLGNEQFF
NA	TRBV5-1	TRBJ2-1	NA	TGCGCCAGCAGCTTGGAGCGGACGGACCTGAATGAGCAGTTCTTC	CASSLERTDLNEQFF
few	TRBV12-3/TRBV12-4	TRBJ2-5	NA	TGTGCCAGCAGTTTTGGCGAGCTCCAAGAGACCCAGTACTTC	CASSFGELQETQYF
few	TRBV28	TRBJ2-7	TRBD1	TGTGCCAGCAGAGCTTACTCGGACAGGGAATACGAGCAGTACTTC	CASRAYSDREYEQYF
NA	TRBV7-3	TRBJ2-4	NA	TGTGCCAGCAGTCCCGGGATCTCCTACGAGCGGTACTTC	CASSPGISYERYF
NA	TRBV4-3	TRBJ2-7	NA	TGCGCCAGCAGCCAAGATTGGGCTAGCGAGGAGCCCTACGAGCAGTACTTC	CASSQDWASEEPYEQYF
many	TRBV20-1	TRBJ2-7	NA	TGCAGTGCTAAACCGCCAGCCTCGTCCTACGAGCAGTACTTC	CSAKPPASSYEQYF
NA	TRBV20-1	TRBJ2-7	NA	TGCAGTGCTGTATTGGGCTACGAGCAGTACTTC	CSAVLGYEQYF
few	TRBV18	TRBJ2-1	NA	TGTGCCAGCTCACTACGGGAGACCCTCTACAATGAGCAGTTCTTC	CASSLRETLYNEQFF
few	TRBV25-1	TRBJ2-3	TRBD2	TGTGCCAGCAGTCACTGGGCGGCTAGCGGGGGGGCAGATACGCAGTATTTT	CASSHWAASGGADTQYF
many	TRBV7-2	TRBJ2-3	NA	TGTGCCAGCAGCTTAATGGGATCAGATACGCAGTATTTT	CASSLMGSDTQYF
NA	TRBV14	TRBJ2-4	NA	TGTGCCAGCAGCACTCGCGGAGGGGCTCGGAACATTCAGTACTTC	CASSTRGGARNIQYF
few	TRBV11-2	TRBJ1-4	NA	TGTGCCAGCAGCTTAGAGGGTACCGGGGAAAAACTGTTTTTT	CASSLEGTGEKLFF
NA	TRBV28	TRBJ1-2	NA	TGTGCCAGCAGTTCTAGCCGGGACACCGTCTATGGCTACACCTTC	CASSSSRDTVYGYTF
once	TRBV5-1	TRBJ2-5	TRBD2	TGCGCCAGCAGCCTGCGACTAGCGGGAGCGTCTGACCAAGAGACCCAGTACTTC	CASSLRLAGASDQETQYF
NA	TRBV6-5	TRBJ2-5	TRBD2	TGTGCCAGCAGGAGCGGGGGGAACACTGCCTACACTGAGCAGTACTTC	CASRSGGNTAYTEQYF
NA	TRBV11-2	TRBJ2-1	NA	TGTGCCAGCAGCTCCGGCCTCAATGAGCAGTTCTTC	CASSSGLNEQFF
NA	TRBV6-5	TRBJ2-2	NA	TGTGCCAGCAGTTCTCCCGACCGGTCCGGGGAGCTGTTTTTT	CASSSPDRSGELFF
NA	TRBV11-2	TRBJ2-7	NA	TGTGCCAGCAGCTTAGGGGACACCACCTACGAGCAGTACTTC	CASSLGDTTYEQYF